This TCR beta chain was identified in a study of T cell responses to AZD1222 COVID-19 vaccine. Clones were sequenced by immunoSEQ multiplex PCR, and TCRdb holds only the in-frame ones, with some missing. The sample consists of approximately 220,000 clones, approximately 94% of them appearing once. Study-wide results and limits: All repertoire sampling was performed exclusively after the peak T cell response. Seropositive status at baseline applied to only six AZD1222 recipients. Spike-wide vaccine-associated CD4 TCRs dominated at 160-218 and 743-854. Clonal diversity may have been underestimated, and the donors were mostly white British, with more females than males.

This CDR3 has 15 residues. Per germline, CDR1 SGHRS and CDR2 YFSETQ. The trim removed 6 bases at V and 1 base at J, leaving 6 bases unmatched. Concerning this clone itself: The antigen is not known.

The sequencing used peripheral blood, collected on day 0 of MenACWY control vaccination. V usage is TRBV5-1 and J usage is TRBJ1-1, with TRBD1 matching over 10 bases. The TCR originated in an adult in good health. The CDR3 is CASTSGTGANTEAFF. Here the CDR3 DNA reads TGCGCCAGCACCTCAGGGACAGGGGCGAACACTGAAGCTTTCTTT.